This T cell receptor (beta chain) was captured in a study of CD8 T cells in ankylosing spondylitis. A word on this clonotype: The antigen is not known.

Broader study findings: Disease-linked clones bore a CD8+ phenotype and were relatively rare in peripheral blood. Typical of ankylosing spondylitis blood, it appeared, was a TCR beta motif of fewer than ten highly homologous variants.

TCRdb fed the 5' RACE reads into MiXCR, producing one record per CDR3 protein. The sample includes a few hundred thousand distinct CDR3 sequences, 20% to 25% of them seen just once. The sequencing sample was made of blood, either unsorted or a sorted T cell fraction (not recorded which). The source is a male donor with ankylosing spondylitis.

CDR3 loop: CASSFAGVGELFF. The CDR3 region has the DNA TGTGCCAGCAGTTTTGCGGGGGTCGGGGAGCTGTTTTTT. The V and J genes are TRBV27 and TRBJ2-2, with TRBD2 identical over 7 bases. The CDR3 runs to 13 residues. V was clipped by 3 bases and J by 7 bases; unmatched bases: 2. Looked up from germline, CDR1 is MNHEY and CDR2 is SMNVEV (reference sequence).